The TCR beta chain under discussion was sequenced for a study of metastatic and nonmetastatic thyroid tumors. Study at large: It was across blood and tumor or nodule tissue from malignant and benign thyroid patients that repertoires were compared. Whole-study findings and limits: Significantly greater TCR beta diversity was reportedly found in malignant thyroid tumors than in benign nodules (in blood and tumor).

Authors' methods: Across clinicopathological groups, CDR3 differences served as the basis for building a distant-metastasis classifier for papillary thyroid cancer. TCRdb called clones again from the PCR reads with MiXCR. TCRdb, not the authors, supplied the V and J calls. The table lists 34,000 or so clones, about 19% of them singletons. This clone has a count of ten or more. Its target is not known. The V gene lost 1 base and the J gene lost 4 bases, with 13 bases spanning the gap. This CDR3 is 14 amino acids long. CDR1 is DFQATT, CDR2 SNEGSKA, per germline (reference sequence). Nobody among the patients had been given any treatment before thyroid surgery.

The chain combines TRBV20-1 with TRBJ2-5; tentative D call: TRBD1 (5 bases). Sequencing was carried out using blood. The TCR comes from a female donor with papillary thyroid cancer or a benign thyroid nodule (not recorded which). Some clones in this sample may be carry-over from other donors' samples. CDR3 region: CSARGLRGLETQYF. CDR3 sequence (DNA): TGCAGTGCTAGAGGCCTTAGGGGTTTAGAGACCCAGTACTTC.